Only a few counts were recorded for the clone carrying this TCR beta chain. The sample originates from a study of T cell changes during pregnancy in multiple sclerosis. This CDR3 comprises 14 residues. Germline loops: CDR1 MRHNA, CDR2 SNTAGT. V gave up 0 bases and J gave up 4 bases; unmatched junction bases: 0. Assay used: immunoSEQ multiplex PCR; TCRdb lists only in-frame clones, some missing. The data contain 70,000 to 100,000 clones, 85% to 95% of them singletons. The rearrangement joins TRBV6-4 to TRBJ2-3; 8 bases align to TRBD1. The clonotype comes from a female donor with multiple sclerosis, enrolled in a pregnancy study. The source was peripheral blood, collected in the first trimester of pregnancy. CDR3 loop: CASSDSQGADTQYF. The CDR3 nucleotides read TGTGCCAGCAGTGACTCACAGGGGGCAGATACGCAGTATTTT.